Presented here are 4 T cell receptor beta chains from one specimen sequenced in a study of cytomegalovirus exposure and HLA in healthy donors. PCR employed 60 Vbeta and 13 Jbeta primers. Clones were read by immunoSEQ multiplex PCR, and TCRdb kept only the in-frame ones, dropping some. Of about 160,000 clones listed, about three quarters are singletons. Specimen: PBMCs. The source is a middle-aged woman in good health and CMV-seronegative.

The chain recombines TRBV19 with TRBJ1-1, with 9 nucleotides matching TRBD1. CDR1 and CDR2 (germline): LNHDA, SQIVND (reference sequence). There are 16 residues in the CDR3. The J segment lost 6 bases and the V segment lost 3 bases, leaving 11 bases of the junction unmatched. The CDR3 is CASSIRPHRGLAEAFF. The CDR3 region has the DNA TGTGCCAGTAGTATCAGGCCTCACAGGGGGCTCGCTGAAGCTTTCTTT.

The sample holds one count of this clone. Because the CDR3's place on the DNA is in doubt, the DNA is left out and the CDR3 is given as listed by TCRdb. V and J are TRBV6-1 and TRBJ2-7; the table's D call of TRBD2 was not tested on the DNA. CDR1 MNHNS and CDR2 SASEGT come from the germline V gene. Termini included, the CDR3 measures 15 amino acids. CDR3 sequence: CASSASWGGGSFGDF.

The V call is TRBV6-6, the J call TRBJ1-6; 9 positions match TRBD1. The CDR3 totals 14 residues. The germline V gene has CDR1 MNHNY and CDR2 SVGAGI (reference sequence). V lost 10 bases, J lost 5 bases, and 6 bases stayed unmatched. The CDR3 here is CAIKQGANNSPLHF. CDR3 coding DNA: TGTGCCATCAAACAGGGGGCGAATAATTCACCCCTCCACTTT.

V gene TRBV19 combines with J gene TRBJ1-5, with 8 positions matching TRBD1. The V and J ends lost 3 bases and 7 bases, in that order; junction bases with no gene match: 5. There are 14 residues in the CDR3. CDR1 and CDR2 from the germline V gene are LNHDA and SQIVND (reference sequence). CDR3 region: CASSMDREGQPQHF. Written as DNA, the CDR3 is TGTGCCAGTAGTATGGACAGGGAGGGACAGCCCCAGCATTTT.